These 29 T cell receptor beta chains share one sample of origin, sequenced in a study of cytomegalovirus exposure and HLA in healthy donors. The PCR used 60 Vbeta and 13 Jbeta primers. Sequencing was performed with immunoSEQ multiplex PCR; in TCRdb, only in-frame clones are kept and a portion is missing. The sample carries approximately 180,000 clones, under 90% recorded once. The sequenced sample was PBMCs. The receptors come from a man aged 25 to 40 in good health and CMV-seropositive.

This clone was counted between two and nine times. The rearrangement uses TRBV7-2 and TRBJ2-2; D is unclear. Trimming shortened V by 3 bases and J by 8 bases, and 7 bases separated the two germline ends. Germline V gene sequence: CDR1 SGHTA, CDR2 FQGNSA. This CDR3 region has 12 residues. This CDR3 is CASSFPGGELFF. CDR3 nucleotides: TGTGCCAGCAGCTTTCCCGGTGGGGAGCTGTTTTTT. Combining the CDR3 with reference TRBV7-2 and TRBJ2-2 gives the whole variable domain GAGVSQSPSNKVTEKGKDVELRCDPISGHTALYWYRQSLGQGLEFLIYFQGNSAPDKSGLPSDRFSAERTGGSVSTLTIQRTQQEDSAVYLCASSFPGGELFFGEGSRLTVL.

This chain connects TRBV6-1 to TRBJ1-5; D may be TRBD1 (5 bases). CDR3 length: 11 residues. V was trimmed by 2 bases and J by 15 bases, leaving 11 bases between them. Germline-derived CDR1 and CDR2 are MNHNS and SASEGT. CDR3 nucleotides: TGTGCCAGCAGTGAACAGGGATCAGGGCATTTT. Its protein product is CASSEQGSGHF.

V and J are TRBV2 and TRBJ1-1; tentatively, D is TRBD1 (6 bases). The CDR3 sequence is 14 residues long. Deletions cut 6 bases from V and 2 bases from J, with 13 bases between. Germline-derived CDR1 and CDR2 are SNHLY and FYNNEI. This CDR3 reads CASSLRTANTEAFF. The CDR3 DNA sequence: TGTGCCAGCAGCTTACGGACAGCAAACACTGAAGCTTTCTTT.

The gene calls are TRBV7-9 and TRBJ2-5, with 9 bases identical to TRBD1. With 4 bases clipped from V and 5 bases from J, the junction kept 5 bases outside the gene matches. The germline CDR1 and CDR2 sequences are SEHNR and FQNEAQ (reference sequence). This CDR3 spans 14 amino acids. The CDR3 nucleotides read TGTGCCAGCAGCTACCGGGACAGGGATGAGACCCAGTACTTC. Translated: CASSYRDRDETQYF.

The chain links TRBV5-1 to TRBJ2-3; maybe TRBD1 (5 bases). The V gene lost 2 bases and the J gene lost 1 base, with 17 bases spanning the gap. There are 17 residues in the CDR3. The V gene's germline CDR1 is SGHRS and CDR2 YFSETQ. The CDR3 loop reads CASSFDDSYLGTDTQYF. The CDR3 region has the DNA TGCGCCAGCAGCTTTGACGACAGCTACCTAGGCACAGATACGCAGTATTTT.

The V and J genes are TRBV5-1 and TRBJ2-7, with 10 bases aligning to TRBD1. This CDR3 contains 15 residues. Per germline, CDR1 SGHRS and CDR2 YFSETQ. The junction had 4 bases not matched to a gene; V was cut back by 0 bases and J by 4 bases. Written as DNA, the CDR3 is TGCGCCAGCAGCTTGGTTAGGACAGGGGGATACGAGCAGTACTTC. Translating it yields CASSLVRTGGYEQYF.

The chain links TRBV6-1 to TRBJ2-1, with D possibly being TRBD2 (6 bases). V was cut by 2 bases and J by 11 bases, with 10 bases left in between. The germline CDR1 and CDR2 sequences are MNHNS and SASEGT. The CDR3 is 12 residues long. CDR3 amino acids: CASSELASKQFF. In nucleotides, the CDR3 is TGTGCCAGCAGTGAACTAGCGTCTAAGCAGTTCTTC.

This chain connects TRBV15 to TRBJ2-5, with 9 bases lining up with TRBD2. CDR3 length: 14 amino acids. Per the germline V gene, CDR1 is LNHNV and CDR2 is YYDKDF (reference sequence). The ends lost 6 bases at V and 1 base at J; junction bases unmatched: 3. The CDR3 sequence is CATRAGGSQETQYF. The DNA for the CDR3 is TGTGCCACCAGGGCGGGAGGGTCCCAAGAGACCCAGTACTTC.

The chain combines TRBV19 with TRBJ1-5; no definite D call. Trimming pared 3 bases from V and 8 bases from J, leaving 20 bases between. Looked up from germline, CDR1 is LNHDA and CDR2 is SQIVND (reference sequence). The CDR3 consists of 16 residues. The CDR3 DNA reads TGTGCCAGTAGTATGGGAGCTTGGGCTGGTTTGGAGCCCCAGCATTTT. This encodes CASSMGAWAGLEPQHF.

The chain couples TRBV20-1 to TRBJ2-7; D call uncertain. Germline assignment: CDR1 DFQATT and CDR2 SNEGSKA (reference sequence). The CDR3 consists of 11 residues. V lost 2 bases and J lost 3, with 5 bases in between. CDR3 region: CSARPGYEQYF. Written as DNA, the CDR3 is TGCAGTGCTAGACCGGGCTACGAGCAGTACTTC.

The chain carries TRBV19 and TRBJ1-5, with TRBD1 matching 7 bases. CDR1 and CDR2 (germline): LNHDA, SQIVND (reference sequence). The CDR3 runs 15 residues. V was pared by 1 base and J by 5 bases, with 5 bases of the junction left unmatched. The CDR3 DNA is TGTGCCAGTAGTATAGTAGCCAGGGGGGATCAGCCCCAGCATTTT. Amino acids: CASSIVARGDQPQHF.

This clone was recorded only once. The gene calls are TRBV28 and TRBJ2-7; 12 positions agree with TRBD2. The CDR3 runs to 16 residues. Trimming took 7 bases from V and 4 from J; bases not matched to a gene: 11. CDR1 and CDR2 from the germline V gene are MDHEN and SYDVKM. For the CDR3, the DNA is TGTGCCAGCAAAGGCCGGGCAACTAGCGGGGGGTACGAGCAGTACTTC. It is translated as CASKGRATSGGYEQYF. Combining the CDR3 with reference TRBV28 and TRBJ2-7 gives the whole variable domain DVKVTQSSRYLVKRTGEKVFLECVQDMDHENMFWYRQDPGLGLRLIYFSYDVKMKEKGDIPEGYSVSREKKERFSLILESASTNQTSMYLCASKGRATSGGYEQYFGPGTRLTVT.

The CDR3 sequence is CASSPLTGNYGYTF. The CDR3 DNA is TGTGCCAGCAGCCCGCTAACAGGAAACTATGGCTACACCTTC. The chain has TRBV11-3 and TRBJ1-2; D is perhaps TRBD1 (5 bases). This CDR3 comprises 14 residues. V lost 5 bases and J 2 bases, leaving 12 bases between the germline ends. The germline V gene has CDR1 SGHNT and CDR2 YENEEA. Full variable domain (remainder filled in from reference TRBV11-3 and TRBJ1-2): EAGVVQSPRYKIIEKKQPVAFWCNPISGHNTLYWYLQNLGQGPELLIRYENEEAVDDSQLPKDRFSAERLKGVDSTLKIQPAELGDSAVYLCASSPLTGNYGYTFGSGTRLTVV.

This sequence joins TRBV5-1 and TRBJ2-3; 8 bases are shared with TRBD2. CDR3 size: 16 residues. CDR1 and CDR2 (germline): SGHRS, YFSETQ. V lost 0 bases and J lost 4; bases outside the gene matches: 7. CDR3 loop: CASSLEGRGGSDTQYF. The CDR3 coding sequence is TGCGCCAGCAGCTTGGAAGGTCGGGGGGGTTCAGATACGCAGTATTTT.

The rearrangement joins TRBV6-4 to TRBJ2-6; 7 nucleotides align to TRBD2. The CDR3 sequence is 17 residues long. Germline V gene lookup returns CDR1 MRHNA and CDR2 SNTAGT. With 8 bases clipped from V and 0 bases from J, the junction kept 10 bases outside the gene matches. CDR3 protein: CASSDREGTSGANVLTF. As DNA, the CDR3 is TGTGCCAGCTCAGATAGGGAGGGCACCTCTGGGGCCAACGTCCTGACTTTC.

This clone was seen only once. This rearrangement joins TRBV4-3 to TRBJ2-7; 8 bases line up with TRBD1. From germline, CDR1 is LGHNA and CDR2 YSLEER. J lost 7 bases, V lost 4 bases, and 6 bases had no gene match. The CDR3 has 13 amino acids. The CDR3 reads CASSPDRVGEQYF. The CDR3 region has the DNA TGCGCCAGCAGCCCGGACAGGGTTGGGGAGCAGTACTTC.

This chain joins TRBV11-2 and TRBJ1-2, with TRBD1 as a possible D gene (6 bases). The CDR3 is made up of 14 amino acids. The V end lost 6 bases, the J end lost 5 bases, and 16 bases lay between the germline ends. Looked up from germline, CDR1 is SGHAT and CDR2 is FQNNGV. This CDR3 reads CASSISRGFYGYTF. For the CDR3, the DNA is TGTGCCAGCAGTATTTCCAGGGGCTTTTATGGCTACACCTTC.

The rearrangement uses TRBV4-2 and TRBJ2-1, with 8 nucleotides matching TRBD2. The trim removed 6 bases at V and 10 bases at J, leaving 20 bases unmatched. This CDR3 is built from 17 residues. The germline V gene encodes CDR1 LGHNA and CDR2 YNFKEQ. The CDR3 loop reads CASRQPFEWAGGEEQFF. In nucleotides, the CDR3 is TGTGCCAGCAGACAACCCTTTGAATGGGCGGGAGGTGAAGAGCAGTTCTTC.

The chain couples TRBV6-1 to TRBJ2-7, with D tentatively TRBD1 (5 bases). CDR1 is MNHNS, CDR2 SASEGT, per germline. The V and J ends lost 4 bases and 5 bases respectively, with 18 bases between them. The CDR3 is made up of 15 amino acids. The CDR3 is CASSVPRQKGDEQYF. For the CDR3, the DNA is TGTGCCAGCAGTGTCCCCCGACAGAAGGGCGACGAGCAGTACTTC.

This clone was recorded once. Relative to the germline gene, one junction end is altered; a read error may explain this. The gene calls are TRBV4-2 and TRBJ2-3; TRBD2 aligns across 15 bases. Germline assignment: CDR1 LGHNA and CDR2 YNFKEQ. This CDR3 has 23 residues. CDR3 sequence: CASGQERGGLRTSGRASTDTQYF. CDR3 DNA sequence: TGTGCCAGCGGCCAAGAAAGGGGAGGGTTGAGGACTAGCGGGAGGGCCTCCACAGATACGCAGTATTTT.

The rearrangement joins TRBV9 to TRBJ1-3, with 9 bases lining up with TRBD1. V lost 0 bases and J lost 11; bases outside the gene matches: 12. The germline V gene has CDR1 SGDLS and CDR2 YYNGEE. The CDR3 covers 16 residues. CDR3 bases: TGTGCCAGCAGCGTAGAGGGGACAGGGACGCTTCAACCCATATATTTT. This gives the protein CASSVEGTGTLQPIYF.

For this clone: Compared with germline, one end of the junction differs, possibly owing to a read error. This rearrangement joins TRBV6-5 to TRBJ2-5, with TRBD2 as a possible D gene (6 bases). This CDR3 region has 13 residues. Germline V gene sequence: CDR1 MNHEY, CDR2 SVGAGI. The CDR3 DNA is TGTGCCAGCACACGGGACTCCCAAGGGACCCAGTACTTC. Translating it yields CASTRDSQGTQYF.

This chain links TRBV10-3 with TRBJ2-7; 8 nucleotides align to TRBD1. The germline V gene encodes CDR1 ENHRY and CDR2 SYGVKD. J gave up 5 bases and V 5 bases, and 11 bases lay outside the gene matches. This CDR3 has 15 residues. The CDR3 loop is CAISTPRQGADEQYF. Here the CDR3 DNA reads TGTGCCATCAGTACCCCTAGGCAGGGGGCGGACGAGCAGTACTTC.

The chain recombines TRBV5-1 with TRBJ2-7; 14 nucleotides line up with TRBD2. With V trimmed by 0 bases and J by 3 bases, 2 bases remained unmatched. CDR3 length equals 16 residues. Germline CDR1 and CDR2: SGHRS and YFSETQ. CDR3 nucleotides: TGCGCCAGCAGCTTGGGCGGGACTAGCGGGAGCTACGAGCAGTACTTC. It codes for CASSLGGTSGSYEQYF.

This clone came up once. The rearrangement joins TRBV25-1 to TRBJ2-1, with TRBD2 matching 12 bases. This CDR3 comprises 14 residues. Trimming at V came to 10 bases and at J to 4 bases, leaving 5 bases not matched to a gene. The V gene's germline CDR1 is MGHDK and CDR2 SYGVNS. CDR3 sequence: CATSTSGRYNEQFF. The CDR3 nucleotides read TGTGCCACATCGACTAGCGGGAGATACAATGAGCAGTTCTTC.

The V call is TRBV28, the J call TRBJ1-4, with TRBD1 identical over 8 bases. In germline, CDR1 is MDHEN, CDR2 SYDVKM. Trimming at V came to 6 bases and at J to 4 bases, leaving 10 bases not matched to a gene. This CDR3 contains 16 residues. The CDR3 sequence: CASRSQGAQGNEKLFF. The CDR3 DNA reads as TGTGCCAGCAGATCCCAGGGGGCGCAGGGTAATGAAAAACTGTTTTTT.

This rearrangement joins TRBV18 to TRBJ2-1; 8 bases are a match to TRBD2. The trim removed 1 base at V and 10 bases at J, leaving 0 bases unmatched. The CDR3 is made up of 12 amino acids. Looked up from germline, CDR1 is KGHSH and CDR2 is LQKENI. The CDR3 sequence: CASSPLAGEQFF. The DNA of the CDR3 is TGTGCCAGCTCACCACTAGCGGGGGAGCAGTTCTTC.

This clone has a handful of counts. The CDR3 DNA is TGTGCCAGCAGCCCCCCTTCCCACGAGCAGTACTTC. Its protein is CASSPPSHEQYF. The chain carries TRBV27 and TRBJ2-7; D not certain. Germline V gives CDR1 MNHEY, CDR2 SMNVEV (reference sequence). This CDR3 has 12 residues. Trimming shortened V by 6 bases and J by 5 bases, and 11 bases separated the two germline ends.

This clone was picked up a small number of times. The chain combines TRBV5-1 with TRBJ1-1; no clear D. Trimming took 2 bases from V and 1 from J, leaving 9 bases between them. CDR3 length: 14 residues. Germline values: CDR1 SGHRS, CDR2 YFSETQ. CDR3 region: CASSFSLANTEAFF. CDR3 coding DNA: TGCGCCAGCAGCTTTTCCCTGGCGAACACTGAAGCTTTCTTT. Filled out from reference TRBV5-1 and TRBJ1-1, the complete variable domain reads KAGVTQTPRYLIKTRGQQVTLSCSPISGHRSVSWYQQTPGQGLQFLFEYFSETQRNKGNFPGRFSGRQFSNSRSEMNVSTLELGDSALYLCASSFSLANTEAFFGQGTRLTVV.